The source of this T cell receptor (beta chain) is a study of blood T cells in healthy people across ages. Findings of the study overall: PBMCs were not sorted, which prevented a conclusive comparison of naive versus antigen-experienced cells. Higher naive T cell percentage went strongly together with higher TCR beta diversity. Diversity was higher, and naive CD4+ cells more numerous, in long-lived donors than in aged donors.

A second PCR, run for roughly 7 to 12 cycles, used a sample-barcoded 5' primer plus a J-beta primer mix. TCRdb fed the 5' RACE reads into MiXCR, producing one record per CDR3 protein. The repertoire includes 1.5 million to 2 million distinct CDR3 sequences, 28% of them detected once, and roughly 8% sits in the top ten. Total RNA was extracted at no less than 6 micrograms per sample. V was shortened by 1 base and J by 5 bases, with 9 bases between the two germline ends. The CDR3 is 14 amino acids. Germline loops: CDR1 SNHLY, CDR2 FYNNEI. Note on this clonotype: The antigen is undetermined.

What was sequenced was blood. This receptor was taken from a woman aged 25 to 39 in good health. V and J are TRBV2 and TRBJ1-5; D perhaps matches TRBD1 (6 bases). The CDR3: CASSEEQGYQPQHF. The DNA of the CDR3 is TGTGCCAGCAGTGAAGAACAGGGTTATCAGCCCCAGCATTTT.